In its sample, the clone carrying this T cell receptor (beta chain) was seen many times. What it recognizes is unknown. CDR3 length: 13 residues. V was cut by 4 bases and J by 7 bases, with 11 bases left in between. CDR1 and CDR2 from the germline V gene are MRHNA and SNTAGT. These data are taken from a study of Graves' ophthalmopathy and Graves' hyperthyroidism. TCR beta CDR3 amplification used RNA transcripts. After a first-round RT-PCR with HTBI primers, a second-round multiplex PCR was run. One entry per CDR3 protein results from TCRdb running MiXCR on the multiplex PCR reads. The sample lists about 640,000 distinct CDR3 sequences, 35% to 45% occurring once. Study-wide points: From stable hyperthyroidism, ophthalmopathy was separated by a 13-signature model with about 88% sensitivity and under 84% specificity.

V gene TRBV6-4 combines with J gene TRBJ1-5; D unresolved. The sequencing input was peripheral blood. This receptor was identified in an adult man with Graves' ophthalmopathy. CDR3 sequence (DNA): TGTGCCAGCAGTGGAGGGTGGGGACAGCCCCAGCATTTT. Translation: CASSGGWGQPQHF.